These 25 T cell receptor beta chains were all obtained from the same sample, sequenced in a study of T cells in Graves' hyperthyroidism and ophthalmopathy. The source material, RNA transcripts, was used to amplify TCR beta CDR3 regions. In the first-round RT-PCR of the TCR CDR3, the HTBI primer set was used. MiXCR was run by TCRdb on the multiplex PCR reads, yielding one entry per CDR3 protein. The repertoire includes hundreds of thousands of distinct CDR3 sequences, around 13% of them detected once, and more than 5% sits in the top ten. Specimen: blood. The source of these receptors is a woman in her 30s with Graves' hyperthyroidism that later progressed to Graves' ophthalmopathy.

This clonotype has a count of ten or more. This chain uses TRBV7-6 with TRBJ2-7; D is ambiguous. Between the trimmed V and J ends, which lost 1 base and 5 bases, there was a span of 12 bases. This CDR3 has 14 amino acids. The germline gives CDR1 SGHVS, CDR2 FNYEAQ. CDR3 amino acids: CASSLDPKSNEQYF. Here the CDR3 DNA reads TGTGCCAGCAGCTTAGACCCCAAGAGCAACGAGCAGTACTTC.

The sample holds many counts of this clonotype. The chain is built from TRBV11-1 and TRBJ2-5; D gene ambiguous. Trimming took 5 bases from V and 2 from J, leaving 9 bases between them. Germline assignment: CDR1 SGHAT and CDR2 FQDESV (reference sequence). The CDR3 loop spans 13 amino acids. CDR3 in DNA: TGTGCCAGCAGCAGAAGGGATCAAGAGACCCAGTACTTC. Protein: CASSRRDQETQYF.

This clonotype was counted ten times or more. The chain has TRBV13 and TRBJ2-7; 7 bases agree with TRBD2. Germline lookup yields CDR1 PRHDT and CDR2 FYEKMQ (reference sequence). The trim removed 3 bases at V and 3 bases at J, leaving 14 bases unmatched. CDR3 length: 17 amino acids. The CDR3 sequence is CASSFQGGLVLNYEQYF. CDR3 DNA: TGTGCCAGCAGCTTTCAGGGAGGACTAGTCCTTAACTACGAGCAGTACTTC. Filled out from reference TRBV13 and TRBJ2-7, the complete variable domain reads AAGVIQSPRHLIKEKRETATLKCYPIPRHDTVYWYQQGPGQDPQFLISFYEKMQSDKGSIPDRFSAQQFSDYHSELNMSSLELGDSALYFCASSFQGGLVLNYEQYFGPGTRLTVT.

This clonotype was detected many times. The chain couples TRBV6-1 to TRBJ2-3; D gene unclear. Trimming stripped 7 bases from V and 2 bases from J, with 13 bases between. The CDR3 spans 14 residues. The germline CDR1 and CDR2 sequences are MNHNS and SASEGT. CDR3 amino acids: CASTLVQLTDTQYF. The CDR3 nucleotides are TGTGCCAGCACCCTGGTGCAGCTCACAGATACGCAGTATTTT.

This clonotype was seen at least ten times. This chain joins TRBV28 and TRBJ1-1; D perhaps matches TRBD1 (6 bases). This CDR3 region has 17 residues. CDR1 and CDR2 from the germline V gene are MDHEN and SYDVKM. Trimming cost V 4 bases and J 1 base, with 19 bases left between them. The CDR3 loop reads CASSSKVRGDSNTEAFF. The DNA of the CDR3 is TGTGCCAGCAGTTCGAAAGTTAGGGGGGATTCGAACACTGAAGCTTTCTTT.

This clonotype was recorded many times. The V gene is TRBV7-9, the J gene TRBJ2-5, with D perhaps assigned TRBD1 or TRBD2 (5 bases each). The germline V and J ends were trimmed by 3 bases and 0 bases, with 8 bases remaining between them. CDR1 SEHNR and CDR2 FQNEAQ come from the germline V gene (reference sequence). The CDR3 length is 14 residues. In DNA, the CDR3 is TGTGCCAGCAGCTTCGGGACCCACCAAGAGACCCAGTACTTC. Protein: CASSFGTHQETQYF.

This clonotype was seen a handful of times. The chain couples TRBV7-9 to TRBJ2-7; 8 bases are a match to TRBD1. Germline V lookup: CDR1 SEHNR, CDR2 FQNEAQ (reference sequence). V gave up 6 bases and J gave up 7 bases; unmatched junction bases: 8. This CDR3 has 13 amino acids. CDR3 sequence reads: CASSTTGEGEQYF. The DNA of the CDR3 is TGTGCCAGCAGTACGACAGGGGAAGGGGAGCAGTACTTC.

Details on this clonotype: A much larger clone differs from this one at a single base, so this may be a read error. This chain links TRBV12-3 or TRBV12-4 with TRBJ2-7, with a weak D call TRBD2 (5 bases). CDR3 size: 14 residues. V was trimmed by 5 bases and J by 5 bases, leaving 16 bases between them. The CDR3: CASSHGPETNEQYF. Written as DNA, the CDR3 is TGTGCCAGCAGTCATGGACCAGAGACTAACGAGCAGTACTTC.

In its sample, this clonotype was seen many times. The genes are TRBV2 and TRBJ1-1; TRBD1 is a possible D gene (5 bases). Between the trimmed V and J ends, which lost 8 bases and 7 bases, there was a span of 17 bases. CDR1 and CDR2 from the germline V gene are SNHLY and FYNNEI. The CDR3 contains 13 residues. For the CDR3, the DNA is TGTGCCAGCGCCTTGGATAAGGGGTATGAAGCTTTCTTT. Amino acid sequence: CASALDKGYEAFF. The full variable domain, with the rest looked up from reference TRBV2 and TRBJ1-1, is EPEVTQTPSHQVTQMGQEVILRCVPISNHLYFYWYRQILGQKVEFLVSFYNNEISEKSEIFDDQFSVERPDGSNFTLKIRSTKLEDSAMYFCASALDKGYEAFFGQGTRLTVV.

This clonotype was seen many times. The chain links TRBV6-1 to TRBJ2-5; D may match TRBD1 or TRBD2 (5 bases each). Trimming removed 7 bases at V and 2 bases at J, with 14 bases between. The germline V gene encodes CDR1 MNHNS and CDR2 SASEGT. CDR3 size: 14 residues. This CDR3 reads CASTLLGGQETQYF. DNA of the CDR3: TGTGCCAGCACCCTCCTTGGGGGACAAGAGACCCAGTACTTC.

This clonotype was detected only a few times. The chain links TRBV18 to TRBJ2-7, with D perhaps TRBD2 (5 bases). Germline assignment: CDR1 KGHSH and CDR2 LQKENI. This CDR3 contains 14 residues. Trimming removed 4 bases from V and 0 bases from J, with 10 bases in between. The CDR3 loop reads CASSQGSDSYEQYF. The CDR3 region has the DNA TGTGCCAGCTCACAGGGTAGCGACTCCTACGAGCAGTACTTC.

This clonotype appeared many times. V and J are TRBV7-2 and TRBJ2-7; 10 bases line up with TRBD1. CDR3 length: 14 amino acids. V trimming: 6 bases; J trimming: 3 bases; junction bases outside the gene matches: 5. Germline V gives CDR1 SGHTA, CDR2 FQGNSA. DNA of the CDR3: TGTGCCAGCAGATGGGGGGACAGGGGCTACGAGCAGTACTTC. Its protein is CASRWGDRGYEQYF.

At least ten counts were recorded for this clonotype. The chain recombines TRBV5-1 with TRBJ1-5, with D uncertain. This CDR3 comprises 15 residues. In germline, CDR1 is SGHRS, CDR2 YFSETQ. The ends were cut back, 0 bases at V and 0 bases at J, with 7 bases in the middle. The CDR3: CASSLGGFSNQPQHF. The CDR3 DNA reads as TGCGCCAGCAGCTTGGGAGGGTTTAGCAATCAGCCCCAGCATTTT.

At least ten counts were recorded for this clonotype. The chain links TRBV19 to TRBJ2-2; a weak D match, TRBD1 (6 bases). Germline V gene data show CDR1 as LNHDA and CDR2 as SQIVND (reference sequence). The V end lost 6 bases, the J end lost 2 bases, and 22 bases lay between the germline ends. CDR3 length: 18 amino acids. The CDR3 reads CASSPGPGQPTNTGELFF. The CDR3 bases are TGTGCCAGTAGCCCCGGCCCAGGACAGCCCACAAACACCGGGGAGCTGTTTTTT.

The chain carries TRBV2 and TRBJ1-2; no clear D gene. The V end lost 10 bases, the J end lost 8 bases, and 11 bases lay between the germline ends. This CDR3 has 10 amino acids. Germline V gene data show CDR1 as SNHLY and CDR2 as FYNNEI. Here the CDR3 DNA reads TGTGCCAACCCGACAAGCGGCTACACCTTC. Translated, it gives CANPTSGYTF.

At least ten counts were recorded for this clonotype. The V and J genes are TRBV20-1 and TRBJ1-2; 7 bases line up with TRBD1. This CDR3 contains 13 residues. Germline V gene sequence: CDR1 DFQATT, CDR2 SNEGSKA (reference sequence). CDR3 sequence (DNA): TGCAGATACCAGGGGGGCGCTTTCTATGGCTACACCTTC. This gives the protein CRYQGGAFYGYTF.

For this clonotype: This may be a read error: a much more frequent sequence differs by one nucleotide. The genes are TRBV7-9 and TRBJ2-1, with 10 bases matching TRBD2. The CDR3 covers 14 residues. The V segment lost 5 bases and the J segment 9 bases; nucleotides outside the gene matches: 7. The germline CDR1 and CDR2 sequences are SEHNR and FQNEAQ (reference sequence). The DNA of the CDR3 is TGTGCCAGCAGCATTCTAGCGGGAGTGGTTGAGCAGTTCTTC. This gives the protein CASSILAGVVEQFF. The full variable domain, its missing parts supplied by reference TRBV7-9 and TRBJ2-1, is DTGVSQNPRHKITKRGQNVTFRCDPISEHNRLYWYRQTLGQGPEFLTYFQNEAQLEKSRLLSDRFSAERPKGSFSTLEIQRTEQGDSAMYLCASSILAGVVEQFFGPGTRLTVL.

This clonotype was seen many times. The chain has TRBV20-1 and TRBJ2-1; maybe TRBD2 (7 bases). Trimming left V 3 bases short and J 7 bases short, with 22 bases between. The CDR3 totals 16 residues. The germline V gene has CDR1 DFQATT and CDR2 SNEGSKA (reference sequence). CDR3 bases: TGCAGTGCTAGGAAGGGGGGGGGAGATTTTGGAAATGAGCAGTTCTTC. Amino acids: CSARKGGGDFGNEQFF.

This clonotype was detected ten times or more. The chain recombines TRBV7-2 with TRBJ2-5; possible D gene TRBD1, 6 bases. Trimming took off 1 base at V and 1 base at J, with 7 bases between the two ends. Germline V gives CDR1 SGHTA, CDR2 FQGNSA. The CDR3 sequence is 14 residues long. In DNA form, the CDR3 reads TGTGCCAGCAGCTTAGAAGGGGGCCAAGAGACCCAGTACTTC. Translation: CASSLEGGQETQYF.

The sample holds many counts of this clonotype. This chain links TRBV28 with TRBJ2-5, with D hard to call. The germline V gene encodes CDR1 MDHEN and CDR2 SYDVKM. This CDR3 has 12 amino acids. The V and J ends lost 7 bases and 5 bases respectively, with 11 bases between them. The DNA for the CDR3 is TGTGCCAGCATGAACTTCAGGGAGACCCAGTACTTC. Amino acid sequence: CASMNFRETQYF.

The sample holds many counts of this clonotype. CDR3 DNA: TGTGCCAGCAAGGAGGCCTATGGCTACACCTTC. This sequence encodes CASKEAYGYTF. V is TRBV28 and J is TRBJ1-2; D unclear. The CDR3 totals 11 residues. From germline, CDR1 is MDHEN and CDR2 SYDVKM. V was clipped by 7 bases and J by 4 bases, with 7 bases between them.

This clonotype was counted many times. V gene TRBV28 combines with J gene TRBJ1-5, with 9 positions matching TRBD1. The germline V gene has CDR1 MDHEN and CDR2 SYDVKM. This CDR3 spans 14 amino acids. V trimming: 6 bases; J trimming: 6 bases; junction bases outside the gene matches: 6. The chain's CDR3 is CASSRQGGRQPQHF. In DNA, the CDR3 is TGTGCCAGCAGCCGACAGGGGGGACGTCAGCCCCAGCATTTT.

The gene calls are TRBV12-3 or TRBV12-4 and TRBJ1-1; a weak D match, TRBD1 (6 bases). The ends were cut back, 5 bases at V and 6 bases at J, with 13 bases in the middle. The CDR3 totals 13 residues. CDR3 DNA sequence: TGTGCCAGCAGTCACCTACAGGGCGCTGAAGCTTTCTTT. Translated, it gives CASSHLQGAEAFF.

This clonotype has ten or more counts. V gene TRBV29-1 combines with J gene TRBJ2-1; D gene unclear. This CDR3 is built from 11 residues. Germline V gives CDR1 SQVTM, CDR2 ANQGSEA. With 6 bases removed from V and 4 bases from J, the gap between germline ends came to 7 bases. The CDR3 sequence: CSVATYNEQFF. The CDR3 DNA sequence: TGCAGCGTAGCTACGTACAATGAGCAGTTCTTC.

The chain links TRBV28 to TRBJ1-1; tentatively, D is TRBD1 (6 bases). The CDR3 has 13 residues. In germline, CDR1 is MDHEN, CDR2 SYDVKM. Deletions cut 6 bases from V and 4 bases from J, with 12 bases between. DNA of the CDR3: TGTGCCAGCAGCAGGGGATATACCACTGAAGCTTTCTTT. Translation gives CASSRGYTTEAFF. Complete variable domain (other parts from reference TRBV28 and TRBJ1-1): DVKVTQSSRYLVKRTGEKVFLECVQDMDHENMFWYRQDPGLGLRLIYFSYDVKMKEKGDIPEGYSVSREKKERFSLILESASTNQTSMYLCASSRGYTTEAFFGQGTRLTVV.